The 27 T cell receptor beta chains below all came from one sample that was sequenced in a study of OX40 agonist ivuxolimab in advanced cancers. Data came from immunoSEQ multiplex PCR; TCRdb stores just in-frame clones and leaves some out. There are about 70,000 clones in the sample; 80% to 90% occur only once, and 2% to 2.5% lies in the top ten. The sample was CD4+ or CD8+ T cells sorted from blood, taken in a trial of the OX40 agonist ivuxolimab. Every receptor here comes from an adult with an advanced solid tumor such as melanoma, head and neck, liver or kidney cancer.

This clone appeared a single time. The chain has TRBV28 and TRBJ1-1; D is perhaps TRBD1 (5 bases). The CDR3 consists of 13 residues. Germline V gene lookup returns CDR1 MDHEN and CDR2 SYDVKM. V lost 8 bases, J lost 2 bases, and 12 bases lay in between. The CDR3 nucleotides read TGTGCCAGCTCTCGTGGGGGAAACACTGAAGCTTTCTTT. This translates into CASSRGGNTEAFF. The entire variable domain, with the rest obtained from reference TRBV28 and TRBJ1-1, is as follows: DVKVTQSSRYLVKRTGEKVFLECVQDMDHENMFWYRQDPGLGLRLIYFSYDVKMKEKGDIPEGYSVSREKKERFSLILESASTNQTSMYLCASSRGGNTEAFFGQGTRLTVV.

This chain connects TRBV7-9 to TRBJ2-1; 8 nucleotides match TRBD1. The germline gives CDR1 SEHNR, CDR2 FQNEAQ (reference sequence). The CDR3 spans 15 residues. V trimming: 2 bases; J trimming: 9 bases; junction bases outside the gene matches: 9. CDR3 in DNA: TGTGCCAGCAGCTTAATGGGACAGGCGACCCTTGAGCAGTTCTTC. Translating gives CASSLMGQATLEQFF.

J is TRBJ2-5 and V is TRBV4-3; 9 nucleotides line up with TRBD1. This CDR3 is 13 amino acids long. From germline, CDR1 is LGHNA and CDR2 YSLEER. Losses at the gene ends were 3 bases for V and 5 bases for J; bases not matched to a gene: 1. The DNA of the CDR3 is TGCGCCAGCAGCCAGGGACAGGGTGAGACCCAGTACTTC. It encodes CASSQGQGETQYF.

The V call is TRBV6-5, the J call TRBJ1-3, with D possibly being TRBD1 (6 bases). The CDR3 extends over 14 amino acids. V dropped 10 bases and J dropped 0 bases, with 13 bases sitting between them. Looked up from germline, CDR1 is MNHEY and CDR2 is SVGAGI. CDR3 sequence reads: CATGGPSSGNTIYF. Written as DNA, the CDR3 is TGTGCCACTGGGGGCCCGAGCTCTGGAAACACCATATATTTT.

As regards this clone: Germline and junction disagree at one end, which may indicate a read error. The rearrangement uses TRBV28 and TRBJ1-2; possible D gene TRBD1, 6 bases. Germline assignment: CDR1 MDHEN and CDR2 SYDVKM. CDR3 size: 12 residues. CDR3 loop: CNTGSADYGYTF. The CDR3 region has the DNA TGCAATACAGGGTCTGCTGACTATGGCTACACCTTC.

The V and J genes are TRBV4-2 and TRBJ1-5; TRBD1 agrees at 9 bases. The CDR3 contains 17 residues. Germline-derived CDR1 and CDR2 are LGHNA and YNFKEQ. V trimming: 1 base; J trimming: 7 bases; junction bases outside the gene matches: 11. CDR3 nucleotides: TGTGCCAGCAGCCAAGTTCCGAGGACAGGGGTAGGACAGCCCCAGCATTTT. Translating gives CASSQVPRTGVGQPQHF.

The rearrangement joins TRBV19 to TRBJ2-2; 9 nucleotides line up with TRBD1. V was clipped by 3 bases and J by 4 bases; unmatched bases: 6. Germline CDR1 reads LNHDA; CDR2 reads SQIVND (reference sequence). This CDR3 is 16 amino acids long. The CDR3 DNA follows: TGTGCCAGTAGTATTGGACAGGGGATCCCCACCGGGGAGCTGTTTTTT. The encoded protein is CASSIGQGIPTGELFF.

The chain uses TRBV10-1 and TRBJ2-7; 7 nucleotides align to TRBD2. From germline, CDR1 is WNHNN and CDR2 SYGVQD (reference sequence). The CDR3 is 14 amino acids. Trimming took 4 bases from V and 3 from J; bases not matched to a gene: 6. The CDR3 bases are TGCGCCAGCAGTGCGGGCGGGAGACGCTACGAGCAGTACTTC. Protein product: CASSAGGRRYEQYF.

The chain recombines TRBV30 with TRBJ1-4; D might be TRBD1 (5 bases). The CDR3 has 15 residues. Trimming took 2 bases from V and 8 from J, leaving 18 bases between them. Germline loops: CDR1 GTSNPN, CDR2 SVGIG (reference sequence). In DNA form, the CDR3 reads TGTGCCTGGAGTCAAAACCCCGGGACTCCGGAAAAACTGTTTTTT. This translates into CAWSQNPGTPEKLFF.

The V and J genes are TRBV9 and TRBJ2-7; 7 bases are shared with TRBD2. In germline, CDR1 is SGDLS, CDR2 YYNGEE. The CDR3 length is 15 residues. Germline trimming cut 3 bases from V and 0 bases from J; bases unmatched to any gene: 6. CDR3 sequence (DNA): TGTGCCAGCAGCGAAACCGGGACTACCTCCTACGAGCAGTACTTC. This sequence encodes CASSETGTTSYEQYF.

The V and J genes are TRBV5-5 and TRBJ2-7, with TRBD1 identical over 10 bases. The CDR3 length is 15 residues. Germline V gives CDR1 SGHKS, CDR2 YYEKEE (reference sequence). The junction had 8 bases not matched to a gene; V was cut back by 4 bases and J by 4 bases. The CDR3 nucleotides read TGTGCCAGCAGCGACTCCAGGACAGGGGGATACGAGCAGTACTTC. This sequence encodes CASSDSRTGGYEQYF.

The gene calls are TRBV19 and TRBJ1-5; D might be TRBD1 (5 bases). The CDR3 runs 14 residues. Germline V lookup: CDR1 LNHDA, CDR2 SQIVND (reference sequence). The ends were cut back, 3 bases at V and 4 bases at J, with 10 bases in the middle. CDR3 bases: TGTGCCAGTAGTATTGGGACCGATAATCAGCCCCAGCATTTT. Its protein product is CASSIGTDNQPQHF.

This clone has just one count. The chain joins TRBV11-3 to TRBJ2-2, with D perhaps TRBD1 (6 bases). Deletions cut 4 bases from V and 6 bases from J, with 9 bases between. Germline CDR1 reads SGHNT; CDR2 reads YENEEA. The CDR3 is 13 amino acids. Here the CDR3 DNA reads TGTGCCAGCAGCTACCAGGGGTCCGGGGAGCTGTTTTTT. The encoded protein is CASSYQGSGELFF.

In its sample, this clone was seen a few times. This chain uses TRBV10-3 with TRBJ2-5, with a possible D match to TRBD2 (6 bases). CDR1 and CDR2 from the germline V gene are ENHRY and SYGVKD. CDR3 size: 13 residues. V was clipped by 7 bases and J by 5 bases, with 14 bases between them. CDR3 bases: TGTGCCATCACGCGGGACCAAAGGGAGACCCAGTACTTC. Its translation: CAITRDQRETQYF.

The genes are TRBV11-3 and TRBJ2-5; weak D call: TRBD2 (5 bases). The CDR3 extends over 13 amino acids. Germline V gene lookup returns CDR1 SGHNT and CDR2 YENEEA. Trimming removed 1 base at V and 5 bases at J, with 8 bases between. This CDR3 reads CASSLGPGETQYF. The CDR3 DNA follows: TGTGCCAGCAGCTTAGGTCCGGGGGAGACCCAGTACTTC. The complete variable domain, with remaining parts taken from reference TRBV11-3 and TRBJ2-5, reads EAGVVQSPRYKIIEKKQPVAFWCNPISGHNTLYWYLQNLGQGPELLIRYENEEAVDDSQLPKDRFSAERLKGVDSTLKIQPAELGDSAVYLCASSLGPGETQYFGPGTRLLVL.

The chain recombines TRBV5-1 with TRBJ2-2; TRBD1 might be the D (6 bases). In germline, CDR1 is SGHRS, CDR2 YFSETQ. The CDR3 sequence is 15 residues long. The V end was cut by 4 bases, the J end by 4 bases, with 14 bases between. The CDR3 region has the DNA TGCGCCAGCAGCACGGACAGCTACTCCACCGGGGAGCTGTTTTTT. Protein product: CASSTDSYSTGELFF.

The chain recombines TRBV10-3 with TRBJ2-7; 7 bases align to TRBD2. V lost 7 bases to trimming and J lost 4 bases; unmatched junction nucleotides: 7. The V gene's germline CDR1 is ENHRY and CDR2 SYGVKD. The CDR3 is made up of 13 amino acids. In DNA form, the CDR3 reads TGTGCCATCAACCGGGGGGAGAGGTACGAGCAGTACTTC. Translation: CAINRGERYEQYF.

J is TRBJ2-2 and V is TRBV5-4, with a weak D call TRBD2 (7 bases). Trimming stripped 3 bases from V and 4 bases from J, with 16 bases between. CDR3 length: 16 residues. From germline, CDR1 is SGHNT and CDR2 YYREEE (reference sequence). Here the CDR3 DNA reads TGTGCCAGCAGCTCGGCCGGGGGGCGCGGCACCGGGGAGCTGTTTTTT. Its protein is CASSSAGGRGTGELFF. Supplemented by reference TRBV5-4 and TRBJ2-2, the full variable domain reads ETGVTQSPTHLIKTRGQQVTLRCSSQSGHNTVSWYQQALGQGPQFIFQYYREEENGRGNFPPRFSGLQFPNYSSELNVNALELDDSALYLCASSSAGGRGTGELFFGEGSRLTVL.

The chain employs TRBV7-2 and TRBJ2-2, with D perhaps matching TRBD1 or TRBD2 (6 bases each). The CDR3 extends over 16 amino acids. V lost 5 bases, J lost 5 bases, and 18 bases lay in between. Germline assignment: CDR1 SGHTA and CDR2 FQGNSA. The CDR3 sequence is CASSAQGGPGTGELFF. Here the CDR3 DNA reads TGTGCCAGCAGCGCCCAAGGGGGGCCGGGAACCGGGGAGCTGTTTTTT.

V is TRBV6-5 and J is TRBJ1-6; 7 positions agree with TRBD1. Germline V gene sequence: CDR1 MNHEY, CDR2 SVGAGI. V lost 6 bases to trimming and J lost 6 bases; unmatched junction nucleotides: 5. The CDR3 is 14 amino acids. The CDR3 here is CASRRGHPNSPLHF. The CDR3 coding sequence is TGTGCCAGCAGGAGGGGGCACCCTAATTCACCCCTCCACTTT.

The V and J genes are TRBV20-1 and TRBJ2-5; a possible D gene is TRBD2 (6 bases). Germline V gives CDR1 DFQATT, CDR2 SNEGSKA (reference sequence). This CDR3 is built from 11 residues. V lost 6 bases and J 5 bases, leaving 10 bases between the germline ends. CDR3 in amino acids: CSASTSETQYF. CDR3 sequence (DNA): TGCAGTGCGTCTACTAGCGAGACCCAGTACTTC.

This clone was seen a handful of times. This sequence joins TRBV2 and TRBJ2-3, with 8 bases fitting TRBD2. Germline values: CDR1 SNHLY, CDR2 FYNNEI. The J segment lost 4 bases and the V segment lost 2 bases, leaving 14 bases of the junction unmatched. The CDR3 is made up of 18 amino acids. CDR3 in amino acids: CASSELSWAAGGSDTQYF. The CDR3, as DNA: TGTGCCAGCAGTGAATTGTCTTGGGCGGCGGGAGGATCAGATACGCAGTATTTT.

The rearrangement joins TRBV19 to TRBJ1-4; 9 nucleotides line up with TRBD1. Unmatched junction bases numbered 9, after V lost 6 bases and J lost 7 bases. The CDR3 sequence is 15 residues long. Per germline, CDR1 LNHDA and CDR2 SQIVND (reference sequence). CDR3 nucleotides: TGTGCCAGTAGGAAACCGGGACAGGGCGCTGAAAAACTGTTTTTT. This sequence encodes CASRKPGQGAEKLFF.

The rearrangement links TRBV28 to TRBJ1-2; D remains unclear. CDR3 length: 13 residues. Germline CDR1 is MDHEN and CDR2 is SYDVKM. Trimming shortened V by 7 bases and J by 5 bases, and 14 bases separated the two germline ends. The DNA for the CDR3 is TGTGCCAGCAAAGGAGGGCTAGAGTATGGCTACACCTTC. This codes for CASKGGLEYGYTF.

CDR3 loop: CASSLAGLNTGELFF. The DNA for the CDR3 is TGTGCCAGCAGCTTAGCGGGATTGAACACCGGGGAGCTGTTTTTT. The rearrangement links TRBV7-2 to TRBJ2-2; unclear D gene. The CDR3 runs to 15 residues. CDR1 and CDR2 from the germline V gene are SGHTA and FQGNSA. With 0 bases removed from V and 1 base from J, the gap between germline ends came to 6 bases.

The gene calls are TRBV6-1 and TRBJ2-2; D may be TRBD2 (5 bases). V dropped 1 base and J dropped 4 bases, with 13 bases sitting between them. CDR1 and CDR2 (germline): MNHNS, SASEGT. CDR3 length: 16 amino acids. CDR3 loop: CASSEEVGAGTGELFF. The CDR3 DNA is TGTGCCAGCAGTGAAGAGGTGGGAGCCGGCACCGGGGAGCTGTTTTTT.

The chain joins TRBV27 to TRBJ2-1; 9 bases match TRBD2. The CDR3 runs to 14 residues. Germline V lookup: CDR1 MNHEY, CDR2 SMNVEV (reference sequence). Trimming cost V 10 bases and J 5 bases; bases outside gene matches: 9. CDR3 amino acids: CANHHVAGDNEQFF. CDR3 sequence (DNA): TGTGCCAACCACCACGTAGCGGGAGACAATGAGCAGTTCTTC.